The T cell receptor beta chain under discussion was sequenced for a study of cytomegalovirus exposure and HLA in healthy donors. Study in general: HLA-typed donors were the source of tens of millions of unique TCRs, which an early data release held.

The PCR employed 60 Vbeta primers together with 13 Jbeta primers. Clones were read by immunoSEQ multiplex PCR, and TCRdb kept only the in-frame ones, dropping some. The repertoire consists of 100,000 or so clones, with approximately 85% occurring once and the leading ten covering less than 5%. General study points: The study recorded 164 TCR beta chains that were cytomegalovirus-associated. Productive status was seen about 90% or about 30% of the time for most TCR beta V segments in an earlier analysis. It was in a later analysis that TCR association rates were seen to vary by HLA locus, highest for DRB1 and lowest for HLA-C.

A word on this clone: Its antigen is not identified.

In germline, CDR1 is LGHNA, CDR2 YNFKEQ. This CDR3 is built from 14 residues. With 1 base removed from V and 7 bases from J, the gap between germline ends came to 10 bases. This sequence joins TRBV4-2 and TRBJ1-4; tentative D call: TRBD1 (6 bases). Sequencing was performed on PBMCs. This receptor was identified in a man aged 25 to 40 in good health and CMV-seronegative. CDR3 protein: CASSQGRGLEKLFF. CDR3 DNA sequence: TGTGCCAGCAGCCAAGGGCGGGGGCTTGAAAAACTGTTTTTT.